What follows is one T cell receptor (beta chain) and its context. Its antigen is currently unknown. This CDR3 is 16 amino acids long. Germline CDR1 is LNHDA and CDR2 is SQIVND (reference sequence). Trimming took 5 bases from V and 0 from J; bases not matched to a gene: 6. The data originate from a study of cytomegalovirus exposure and HLA in healthy donors. With 60 Vbeta and 13 Jbeta primers, the PCR was carried out. Clones were sequenced by immunoSEQ multiplex PCR, and TCRdb holds only the in-frame ones, with some missing. The sample includes nearly 100,000 clones, more than 70% of them seen just once. General study results and limits: Common viral pathogens seemed to be connected with several of the most significant clusters, according to a later analysis. Investigators reported 150 to 200 TCR beta chains as tied to cytomegalovirus.

This chain uses TRBV19 with TRBJ2-2, with 7 bases that match TRBD1. This TCR derives from a woman aged 55-69 years in good health and CMV-seropositive. The material sequenced was PBMCs. The DNA for the CDR3 is TGTGCCAGTAGTGTACAGGGGCCACCGAACACCGGGGAGCTGTTTTTT. The encoded protein is CASSVQGPPNTGELFF.